This TCR beta chain was found in a study of cytomegalovirus exposure and HLA in healthy donors (dated by TCRdb to about 2017). Turning to the overall study: An earlier analysis of about 530 of the donors reported about 300 Gb of sequence data and around 100 million unique TCR beta sequences obtained from about 180 million T cells. An earlier analysis of around 540 of the donors applied high-throughput TCR beta sequencing to assess whether each TCR beta V gene segment acted as functional or pseudogenic. Donor age, sex, ethnicity and CMV serostatus were compiled alongside the repertoire data. A later genetic analysis took genome-wide SNP genotypes for about 65% of the 666 donors and used that subset as a discovery cohort. A later analysis re-analyzed previously published TCR beta repertoires from 550 to 700 donors and added high-resolution HLA genotyping to study TCR occurrence patterns. Rather than using new phenotypic data, the later analysis identified candidate immune exposures from TCR beta sequences and from how often those sequences occurred across donors. Among the approximately 430 genotyped donors, around 81% belonged to the genetic ancestry cluster associated with self-reported Caucasian donors. The number of donors typed differed by locus, with roughly 620-630 for A, B, C, DRB1 and DQB1, more than 500 for DQA1, nearly 610 for DPA1, and under 490 for DPB1. All discovery cohort repertoires had been generated on a single sequencing platform. Class I and class II HLA loci were covered by the typing at four-digit resolution. The T cell repertoires of roughly 660 subjects were profiled by immunosequencing and related to cytomegalovirus serostatus. Roughly five DR-DQ haplotypes were handled as single units for association and clustering because linkage in the cohort was strong. High-throughput TCR immunosequencing, statistical association of individual TCRs with disease status, and machine learning were combined to predict cytomegalovirus infection status. The study aimed to test whether signatures of past pathogen exposure could be identified by cataloging public T cell receptors. Among 398 genotyped donors of the cohort, an average of around 240,000 unique TCR beta nucleotide sequences were sequenced per donor, 15% to 20% of them non-productive. An early release that covered roughly 600 HLA-typed donors contained about 300 gigabases of sequencing data and about 93 million unique TCR sequences. In addition to the first cohort of 500 to 850 subjects, a separate validation cohort of approximately 130 different subjects was used.

Library preparation used the immunoSEQ multiplex PCR assay. The multiplex PCR relied on a mix of 60 forward primers for TCR Vbeta segments and 13 reverse primers for TCR Jbeta segments. Amplification of the CDR3 region of rearranged TCR beta genes was performed with a multiplex PCR assay on genomic DNA. The amplified TCR beta libraries were sequenced on the Illumina HiSeq System as 87-base-pair reads. As for the original processing: In a later analysis, some 80 million unique TCR beta chains were counted across the 666 repertoires, and roughly 11 million of these chains were shared by at least two donors. Raw reads were error-corrected and collapsed into unique sequences with a nearest-neighbor algorithm that merged closely related sequences to remove PCR and sequencing errors. To assign V, D and J gene segments, CDR3 sequences were aligned to IMGT reference sequences. For a sequence to be retained, at least a six-nucleotide match to both a V gene segment and a J gene segment was required. Rearrangements were called productive when the CDR3 lacked stop codons and stayed in frame with V and J; all others were non-productive. CDR3 was defined according to IMGT convention as the region running from the second conserved V-encoded cysteine to the conserved J-encoded phenylalanine. The earlier analysis of a few hundred of the donors excluded any sequence lacking an unambiguous match to a single V gene segment. An earlier analysis of 450 to 650 of the donors called V segments functional above 56.7% productive rearrangements and segregating when the between-donor standard deviation exceeded 5%. To diagnose cytomegalovirus status from the catalog of TCR beta chain sequences, a statistical classification framework was built. In a later analysis, TCR nucleotide sequences were compared against IMGT/GENE-DB human TR gene sequences so that V and J genes could be assigned. In a later analysis, CDR3 sequences and most-parsimonious VDJ recombination scenarios were assigned using the TCRdist pipeline. In a later analysis, every TCR beta chain was defined by the combination of its CDR3 amino acid sequence and its V-gene family, and reads without a unique V-gene family were dropped. In a later analysis, around 600 highly shared, low-generation-probability nucleotide sequences were removed to address suspected cross-contamination and a sequencing artifact. In a later analysis, a clonal expansion index was calculated for each public chain from normalized within-repertoire ranks of inferred template counts. In a later analysis, generation probabilities were computed with a VDJ recombination model fitted to out-of-frame rearrangements, and the resulting probabilities were checked against IGoR. In a later analysis, TCR-TCR, TCR-HLA and TCR-CMV co-occurrence was scored with hypergeometric tests, and a repertoire-size bias correction was applied to TCR pairs. False discovery rates were estimated in a later analysis by permuting HLA or CMV assignments 20 times. In a later analysis, co-occurring TCRs were grouped with DBSCAN, and TCRdist sequence similarity was added when clustering was performed within HLA-allele-positive subsets. Co-occurrence clustering excluded repertoires with fewer than 30,000 or more than 120,000 public chains, plus five with anomalous nucleotide sharing. TCRdb stores this immuneACCESS table with in-frame sequences only. Part of the clones is absent; in the studies checked, under half of the shortfall reflects unresolved V genes, and no reason is known for the rest. V and J calls and clone size are as listed in that table; D and trimming were resolved from the DNA. The sample records nearly 65,000 clones, around 73% of which are singletons. Under 6.5% of the sample goes to the ten largest clones.

Details on this clone: There is no known antigen for this receptor. No quality values exist for individual bases; no much larger clone is one base distant.

Counted from cysteine to phenylalanine, this CDR3 has 12 amino acids. The only DNA kept is the CDR3, 36 bases in frame from the first base. CDR1 and CDR2, looked up from the germline V gene, are SQVTM and ANQGSEA. Deletion took 7 bases off V and 7 bases off J, with a span of 14 bases between the germline ends. The investigation overall reported the following: A later analysis found that HLA-associated TCR beta chains were more clonally expanded and had lower generation probabilities than equally common non-associated chains. HLA typing was unavailable for some donors at each locus, so association tests used only the typed subset. In a later analysis, most CMV-associated TCR beta chains were found to appear HLA-restricted, with HLA associations seemingly driven largely by CMV exposure. In a later genetic analysis, a missense DCLRE1C variant was associated with V-gene and J-gene trimming of TCR beta chains, and the association was replicated in an independent cohort. Sequencing depth was assumed to be roughly uniform across donors in the presence/absence analyses, though that assumption may not hold. Several of the top co-occurrence clusters appeared to be linked to parvovirus B19, influenza, CMV and Epstein-Barr virus, according to a later analysis. When HLA alleles, especially DR and DQ, strongly co-occurred, TCR associations were difficult to assign to individual alleles. While some public TCRs were present in many individuals, most TCR sequences turned up only very rarely across donors. For the cohort, immune exposure information was limited to CMV serostatus. According to a later analysis, TCR association rates differed among HLA loci, with DRB1 alleles showing the most associated TCRs and HLA-C alleles showing the fewest. A few of the identified cytomegalovirus-associated TCR beta chains were confirmed in vitro to be specific for cytomegalovirus antigens. This cohort had only TCR beta chains sequenced, and the lack of alpha or paired-chain data limited which features could be detected. In an earlier analysis of some 500 of the donors, most TCR beta V segments appeared in productive rearrangements about 87% or about 30% of the time, broadly matching IMGT annotations. In both the original and validation cohorts, the classifier was reported to diagnose cytomegalovirus status with high specificity and sensitivity. Because counts were too low, seventeen rarely observed V segments, including chromosome 9 orphons, were excluded from the earlier analysis of several hundred of the donors. Some IMGT-functional V segments, including TRBV6-2 and TRBV6-3, could not be told apart with the 87-base-pair reads, so those segments were excluded. At a false discovery rate of 0.05, a later analysis linked approximately 18,000 TCR beta sequences to specific HLA alleles. According to a later genetic analysis, donors in an Asian-associated ancestry cluster had fewer N-insertions in productive TCRs than the approximately 650-donor mean. A further reported finding was that TCR beta sequences accurately predicted the HLA-A and HLA-B alleles for most subjects in the first cohort. The authors suggested that the approach could potentially be extended to other disease states and immunological phenotypes. Linkage disequilibrium might explain the correlated functional status among segregating V segments, but an unknown experimental factor could not be ruled out. A cluster of highly shared sequence variants was judged likely to represent a technical artifact of the sequencing pipeline. In the study, some 160 TCR beta chains were listed as associated with cytomegalovirus.

The cohort was made up of several hundred healthy bone marrow donors. Cohort members were all nominally healthy when sampled, although unrecorded immune exposures were likely present. The donor was CMV seronegative and belonged to the group of 350 or so seronegative cohort members. Every donor gave a peripheral blood sample, and the peripheral blood mononuclear cells from that sample were used for TCR beta sequencing. Genomic DNA extraction from the blood cell samples was performed with the Qiagen DNeasy Blood Extraction Kit. The sequencing input was PBMCs. The clonotype comes from a man over 45 in good health and CMV-seronegative. This receptor chain uses TRBV29-1 and TRBJ1-5, and perhaps TRBD1 as D gene, on 5 matching bases. The DNA sequence follows: TGCAGCGGGGGGGACGAATCGCAGCCCCAGCATTTT. Translation gives CSGGDESQPQHF.